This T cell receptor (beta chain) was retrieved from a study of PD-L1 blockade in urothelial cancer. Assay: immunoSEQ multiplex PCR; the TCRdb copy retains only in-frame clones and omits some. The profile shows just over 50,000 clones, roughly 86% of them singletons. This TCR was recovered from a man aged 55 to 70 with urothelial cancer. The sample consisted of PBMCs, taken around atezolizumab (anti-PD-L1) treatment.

This CDR3 reads CASSLGQGATNTEAFF. For the CDR3, the DNA is TGTGCCAGCTCGCTCGGACAGGGGGCTACGAACACTGAAGCTTTCTTT. The V and J genes are TRBV18 and TRBJ1-1; the match to TRBD1 covers 11 bases. CDR3 size: 16 residues. Germline assignment: CDR1 KGHSH and CDR2 LQKENI. Germline trimming cut 6 bases from V and 1 base from J; bases unmatched to any gene: 7.